These T cell receptor beta chains were read from a single sample in a study of CD8+ T cells in alopecia areata. Libraries were prepared by immunoSEQ multiplex PCR; TCRdb keeps only in-frame clonotypes and omits some of them. The profile shows 110,000 or so clones, 56% of them singletons. This specimen consisted of CD4+ T cells sorted from blood, obtained at week 24, from a patient treated with tofacitinib. The receptor source for this set is a human donor with alopecia areata. Both conserved end residues are part of each CDR3. Fields, in order: V gene, clone size, D gene, CDR3 length, J gene, CDR3 DNA, CDR3 protein. A D gene is named only where the DNA matches it firmly. Size is stated for part of the rows, as once, few or many counts, or as a class when the clone is expanded.

TRBV29-1	.	.	12	TRBJ1-2	TGCAGCGTTCATGCAGCTAACTATGGCTACACCTTC	CSVHAANYGYTF
TRBV30	.	.	13	TRBJ1-2	TGTGCCGCAGAATTGGACAGAATTTATGGCTACACCTTC	CAAELDRIYGYTF
TRBV19	.	TRBD1	15	TRBJ1-5	TGTGCCAGTAGTAGGGGACAGCTATACAATCAGCCCCAGCATTTT	CASSRGQLYNQPQHF
TRBV2	.	.	12	TRBJ1-5	TGTGCCGGGGGCTATAGCAATCAGCCCCAGCATTTT	CAGGYSNQPQHF
TRBV5-4	few	TRBD2	18	TRBJ2-2	TGTGCCAGCAGCCTGGGACTAGCGGGGGGGCACGCCACCGGGGAGCTGTTTTTT	CASSLGLAGGHATGELFF
TRBV11-2	.	.	11	TRBJ2-5	TGTGCCAGCAGTTATGGAGAGACCCAGTACTTC	CASSYGETQYF
TRBV15	.	.	17	TRBJ1-1	TGTGCCACCAGCACTCGACCAGGGATTTCCCTGAACACTGAAGCTTTCTTT	CATSTRPGISLNTEAFF
TRBV15	.	TRBD2	17	TRBJ2-5	TGTGCCACCAGCAGAGATCGGCTAGCGGGGGGTCAAGAGACCCAGTACTTC	CATSRDRLAGGQETQYF
TRBV23-1	.	.	15	TRBJ1-1	TGCGCCAGCAGTCAAGAGGGCGGTCCGAACACTGAAGCTTTCTTT	CASSQEGGPNTEAFF
TRBV4-1	few	.	16	TRBJ2-5	TGCGCCAGCAGCCAAGATAGAGCTGCTGGGCAAGAGGCCCAGTACTTC	CASSQDRAAGQEAQYF
TRBV2	.	TRBD1	14	TRBJ2-7	TGTGCCAGCAGTGAGCAGGGGGCGGGATACGAGCAGTACTTC	CASSEQGAGYEQYF
TRBV11-1	few	.	14	TRBJ2-7	TGTGCCAGCAGCCGCCGGCGGCCCCCCTACGAGCAGTACTTC	CASSRRRPPYEQYF